Listed below are T cell receptor beta chains from one sample, sequenced in a study of cytomegalovirus exposure and HLA in healthy donors. Only in-frame clones appear in the TCRdb table, and some are missing; sequencing was by immunoSEQ multiplex PCR. The repertoire consists of 90,000 to 140,000 clones, with more than 65% occurring once and the leading ten covering roughly 8.2%. Sequenced sample: PBMCs. The receptors derive from a man aged 40-49 years in good health and CMV-seropositive. CDR3s include the opening cysteine and the closing phenylalanine or tryptophan. The D gene is left open where the match is weak. Rows may omit the clone size; those that give it use once, few, many or a size class.

TRBJ2-1 | . | . | TRBV7-9 | CASSIRDEQFF | TGTGCCAGCAGCATCAGGGATGAGCAGTTCTTC
TRBJ2-2 | TRBD2 | . | TRBV28 | CASSLRTGPLAGVNTGELFF | TGTGCCAGCAGTCTGCGGACCGGACCTTTAGCGGGGGTGAATACCGGGGAGCTGTTTTTT
TRBJ2-1 | TRBD2 | . | TRBV10-1 | CASSDGLAGGGSYNEQFF | TGCGCCAGCAGTGATGGACTAGCGGGAGGAGGCTCCTACAATGAGCAGTTCTTC
TRBJ2-1 | . | . | TRBV30 | CAWSISRNEQFF | TGTGCCTGGAGTATTAGCAGAAATGAGCAGTTCTTC
TRBJ2-7 | TRBD1 | . | TRBV7-9 | CASSPRQGVREQYF | TGTGCCAGCAGCCCGAGACAGGGGGTGAGGGAGCAGTACTTC
TRBJ1-5 | . | . | TRBV10-3 | CAISGGGRNSNQPQHF | TGTGCCATCAGTGGGGGCGGCCGCAATAGCAATCAGCCCCAGCATTTT
TRBJ2-5 | TRBD2 | . | TRBV29-1 | CSVVLTGGQETQYF | TGCAGCGTTGTTCTGACGGGGGGTCAAGAGACCCAGTACTTC
TRBJ1-6 | TRBD1 | . | TRBV7-6 | CASSLRDRGASPSPLHF | TGTGCCAGCAGCTTAAGGGACAGGGGGGCGAGCCCTTCACCCCTCCACTTT
TRBJ2-5 | . | . | TRBV7-2 | CASSLLADGTQYF | TGTGCCAGCAGCTTGTTGGCGGATGGGACCCAGTACTTC
TRBJ1-4 | TRBD1 | . | TRBV7-9 | CASSQGQTEINEKLFF | TGTGCCAGCAGCCAGGGACAGACCGAAATTAATGAAAAACTGTTTTTT
TRBJ2-5 | . | . | TRBV4-2 | CASSPGLSQETQYF | TGTGCCAGCAGCCCCGGACTGAGCCAAGAGACCCAGTACTTC
TRBJ2-3 | . | . | TRBV11-3 | CASSLTSSTDTQYF | TGTGCCAGCAGCTTAACCAGTAGCACAGATACGCAGTATTTT
TRBJ1-2 | . | . | TRBV7-2 | CASSPRSGQTSNYGYTF | TGTGCCAGCAGCCCCCGATCAGGACAGACATCTAACTATGGCTACACCTTC
TRBJ1-5 | . | . | TRBV5-8 | CASSGNRDSNQPQHF | TGTGCCAGCAGCGGAAACAGGGACAGCAATCAGCCCCAGCATTTT
TRBJ2-3 | TRBD1 | . | TRBV4-2 | CASSQGRGLGRASTDTQYF | TGTGCCAGCAGCCAAGGCAGGGGGCTAGGAAGGGCCAGCACAGATACGCAGTATTTT
TRBJ2-2 | . | . | TRBV4-1 | CASSQEQGVNTGELFF | TGCGCCAGCAGCCAAGAGCAGGGCGTGAACACCGGGGAGCTGTTTTTT
TRBJ2-7 | . | . | TRBV6-1 | CASGPTGSYEQYF | TGTGCCAGCGGACCGACAGGTTCCTACGAGCAGTACTTC
TRBJ1-6 | . | once | TRBV4-3 | CASSPGAQVNSPLHF | TGCGCCAGCAGCCCCGGCGCGCAGGTCAATTCACCCCTCCACTTT
TRBJ1-6 | TRBD1 | once | TRBV7-6 | CASRTGTGDSPLHF | TGTGCCAGCAGGACCGGGACAGGGGATTCACCCCTCCACTTT
TRBJ2-1 | TRBD2 | few | TRBV5-1 | CASSPGLGSSYEQFF | TGCGCCAGCAGCCCGGGACTAGGTTCGTCCTATGAGCAGTTCTTC
TRBJ2-7 | . | . | TRBV4-2 | CASSPEGGPSVYEQYF | TGTGCCAGCAGCCCCGAGGGCGGGCCCTCGGTTTACGAGCAGTACTTC
TRBJ1-6 | TRBD1 | . | TRBV5-4 | CASSTGQDLSYNSPLHF | TGTGCCAGCAGCACCGGACAGGACCTCTCCTATAATTCACCCCTCCACTTT
TRBJ1-5 | . | . | TRBV7-9 | CASSLAIVPGGSTAQHF | TGTGCCAGCAGCTTAGCGATAGTCCCCGGGGGATCTACGGCCCAGCATTTT
TRBJ1-1 | . | few | TRBV29-1 | CSVKGWAGRTEAFF | TGCAGCGTTAAGGGGTGGGCAGGACGGACTGAAGCTTTCTTT
TRBJ2-5 | TRBD2 | . | TRBV11-3 | CASSLGVGGETQYF | TGTGCCAGCAGCTTAGGCGTGGGGGGGGAGACCCAGTACTTC
TRBJ2-7 | TRBD1 | few | TRBV30 | CAWSLTGNPYEQYF | TGTGCCTGGAGTTTGACAGGGAACCCCTACGAGCAGTACTTC
TRBJ1-5 | . | . | TRBV6-6 | CASSYPLTDQPQHF | TGTGCCAGCAGTTACCCCCTAACAGATCAGCCCCAGCATTTT
TRBJ2-3 | . | . | TRBV10-1 | CASRTGGPTDTQYF | TGCGCCAGCAGAACCGGGGGGCCCACAGATACGCAGTATTTT
TRBJ1-1 | TRBD1 | . | TRBV30 | CAWSSDRVTEAFF | TGTGCCTGGAGCTCGGACAGGGTCACTGAAGCTTTCTTT
TRBJ2-1 | . | few | TRBV7-9 | CASSLVSSGYNEQFF | TGTGCCAGCAGCTTAGTGAGTAGCGGCTACAATGAGCAGTTCTTC
TRBJ2-1 | TRBD2 | few | TRBV7-6 | CASSLSPLAGNEQFF | TGTGCCAGCAGCTTAAGTCCACTAGCGGGGAATGAGCAGTTCTTC
TRBJ2-7 | . | . | TRBV2 | CASSPGTSLLEQYF | TGTGCCAGCAGTCCCGGGACATCCTTACTCGAGCAGTACTTC
TRBJ1-4 | . | . | TRBV25-1 | CASSGGLLGDEKLFF | TGTGCCAGCAGTGGGGGACTTCTAGGGGATGAAAAACTGTTTTTT
TRBJ2-7 | TRBD1 | . | TRBV7-8 | CASSLDAGGFYEQYF | TGTGCCAGCAGCTTAGATGCAGGGGGCTTTTACGAGCAGTACTTC
TRBJ1-2 | TRBD1 | . | TRBV6-5 | CASSYLDRDNYGYTF | TGTGCCAGCAGTTACTTGGACAGGGACAACTATGGCTACACCTTC
TRBJ2-7 | . | . | TRBV7-2 | CASSASSYEQYF | TGTGCCAGCAGCGCCTCTTCCTACGAGCAGTACTTC
TRBJ2-7 | . | . | TRBV11-2 | CASSLARQTYEQYF | TGTGCCAGCAGCTTAGCCCGACAGACCTACGAGCAGTACTTC
TRBJ2-1 | TRBD2 | . | TRBV7-3 | CASSGNPPSGRAKSYNEQFF | TGTGCCAGCAGCGGTAATCCCCCGAGCGGGAGGGCCAAATCCTACAATGAGCAGTTCTTC
TRBJ2-1 | TRBD2 | . | TRBV7-2 | CASSRAGGNYNEQFF | TGTGCCAGCAGCCGAGCGGGGGGGAATTACAATGAGCAGTTCTTC
TRBJ2-3 | TRBD2 | few | TRBV7-3 | CASSLDEASDPGLLVTDTQYF | TGTGCCAGCAGCTTAGACGAGGCCTCTGACCCGGGACTACTAGTCACAGATACGCAGTATTTT